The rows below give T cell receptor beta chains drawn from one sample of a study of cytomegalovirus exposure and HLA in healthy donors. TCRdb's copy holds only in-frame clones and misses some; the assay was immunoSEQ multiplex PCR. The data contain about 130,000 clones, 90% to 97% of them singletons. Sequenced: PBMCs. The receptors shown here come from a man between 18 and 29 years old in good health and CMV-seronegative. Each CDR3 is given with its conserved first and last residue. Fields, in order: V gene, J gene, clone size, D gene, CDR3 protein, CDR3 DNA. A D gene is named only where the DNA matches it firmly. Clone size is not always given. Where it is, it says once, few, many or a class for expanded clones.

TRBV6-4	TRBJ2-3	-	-	CASRREARVTDTQYF	TGTGCCAGCCGGAGGGAAGCAAGGGTTACAGATACGCAGTATTTT
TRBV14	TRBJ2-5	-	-	CASSQPRYGQETQYF	TGTGCCAGCAGCCAGCCCCGGTACGGACAGGAGACCCAGTACTTC
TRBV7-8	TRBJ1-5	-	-	CASSFGGVGNQPQHF	TGTGCCAGCAGCTTTGGGGGCGTCGGGAATCAGCCCCAGCATTTT
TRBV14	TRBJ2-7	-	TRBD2	CASSQGSGSGYEQYF	TGTGCCAGCAGCCAAGGTAGCGGGAGTGGGTACGAGCAGTACTTC
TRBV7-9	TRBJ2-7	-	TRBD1	CASTLDREPPEQYF	TGTGCCAGCACCTTGGACAGGGAGCCTCCCGAGCAGTACTTC
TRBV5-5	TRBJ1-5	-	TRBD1	CASSFPKLRGLGQPQHF	TGTGCCAGCAGCTTTCCCAAACTCAGGGGGCTAGGACAGCCCCAGCATTTT
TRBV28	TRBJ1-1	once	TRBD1	CASRDTRGDTEAFF	TGTGCCAGCAGAGATACCAGGGGGGACACTGAAGCTTTCTTT
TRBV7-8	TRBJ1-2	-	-	CASSSGESYGYTF	TGTGCCAGCAGCTCAGGGGAGAGCTATGGCTACACCTTC
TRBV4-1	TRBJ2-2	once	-	CASSPDRLNTGELFF	TGCGCCAGCAGTCCCGACCGACTGAACACCGGGGAGCTGTTTTTT
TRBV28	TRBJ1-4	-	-	CASSFGPTEKLFF	TGTGCCAGCAGTTTCGGTCCGACAGAAAAACTGTTTTTT
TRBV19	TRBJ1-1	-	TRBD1	CASSFGQGGTEAFF	TGTGCCAGTAGTTTCGGACAGGGAGGCACTGAAGCTTTCTTT
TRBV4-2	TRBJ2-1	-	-	CASSQTDTFGNEQFF	TGTGCCAGCAGCCAAACGGACACTTTTGGGAATGAGCAGTTCTTC
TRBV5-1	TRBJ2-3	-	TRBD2	CASSPQGQGTSGSPSTDTQYF	TGCGCCAGCAGCCCCCAGGGACAGGGGACTAGCGGGTCCCCTAGCACAGATACGCAGTATTTT
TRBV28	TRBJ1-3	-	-	CASSFLGFPATEGTGNTIYF	TGTGCCAGCAGTTTTTTGGGTTTTCCGGCGACAGAAGGAACGGGAAACACCATATATTTT
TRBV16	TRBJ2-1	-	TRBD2	CASSHLGLADSYNEQFF	TGTGCCAGCAGCCATCTAGGACTAGCGGACTCCTACAATGAGCAGTTCTTC
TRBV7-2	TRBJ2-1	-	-	CASSLVNNEQFF	TGTGCCAGCAGCTTAGTAAACAATGAGCAGTTCTTC
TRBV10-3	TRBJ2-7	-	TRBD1	CATTGATYEQYF	TGTGCCACGACAGGGGCAACCTACGAGCAGTACTTC
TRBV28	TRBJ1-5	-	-	CASSLGMGRSWQPQHF	TGTGCCAGCAGTTTAGGCATGGGGAGGTCCTGGCAGCCCCAGCATTTT
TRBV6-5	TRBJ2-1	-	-	CASSYDIGLREQFF	TGTGCCAGCAGTTACGACATTGGTCTTCGCGAGCAGTTCTTC
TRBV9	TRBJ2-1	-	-	CASSVDTGNEQFF	TGTGCCAGCAGCGTAGATACAGGGAATGAGCAGTTCTTC
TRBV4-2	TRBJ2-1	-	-	CASSPRVAGEQFF	TGTGCCAGCAGCCCACGGGTAGCTGGTGAGCAGTTCTTC
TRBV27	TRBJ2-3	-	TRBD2	CASSPLTSGTDTQYF	TGTGCCAGCAGTCCCTTGACTAGCGGCACAGATACGCAGTATTTT
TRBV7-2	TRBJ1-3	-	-	CASSFTGSFGNTIYF	TGTGCCAGCAGCTTCACAGGAAGTTTTGGAAACACCATATATTTT
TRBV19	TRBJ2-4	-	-	CASSGWAQDIQYF	TGTGCCAGCAGCGGTTGGGCTCAGGACATTCAGTACTTC
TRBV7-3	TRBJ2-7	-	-	CASSLDGFSYEQYF	TGTGCCAGCAGCTTAGACGGGTTCTCCTACGAGCAGTACTTC
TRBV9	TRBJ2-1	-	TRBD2	CASSRIGTSGIDEQFF	TGTGCCAGCAGCAGGATTGGGACTAGCGGGATAGATGAGCAGTTCTTC
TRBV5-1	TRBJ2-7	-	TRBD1	CASSLPGQPYEQYF	TGCGCCAGCAGCTTACCGGGACAGCCCTACGAGCAGTACTTC
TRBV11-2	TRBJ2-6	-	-	CASSQLNSGANVLTF	TGTGCCAGCAGCCAACTTAACTCTGGGGCCAACGTCCTGACTTTC
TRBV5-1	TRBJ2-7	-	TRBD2	CASSPGTNYEQYF	TGCGCCAGCAGCCCCGGGACTAACTACGAGCAGTACTTC
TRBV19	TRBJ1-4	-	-	CASSPSGRNEKLFF	TGTGCCAGTAGTCCTTCAGGGAGGAATGAAAAACTGTTTTTT
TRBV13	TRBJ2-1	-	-	CASKAAGRSYNEQFF	TGTGCAAGCAAGGCGGCCGGCCGCTCCTACAATGAGCAGTTCTTC
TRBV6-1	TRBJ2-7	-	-	CASSFDRSSYEQYF	TGTGCCAGCAGTTTCGACAGAAGCTCCTACGAGCAGTACTTC
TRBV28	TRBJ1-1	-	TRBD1	CASSLPGTGGLTEAFF	TGTGCCAGCAGTCTCCCAGGGACAGGGGGATTAACTGAAGCTTTCTTT
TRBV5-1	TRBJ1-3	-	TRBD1	CASSSTGFGNTIYF	TGCGCCAGCAGCTCGACAGGGTTCGGAAACACCATATATTTT
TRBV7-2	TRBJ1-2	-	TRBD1	CASSLDRVYGYTF	TGTGCCAGCAGCCTGGACAGGGTCTATGGCTACACCTTC
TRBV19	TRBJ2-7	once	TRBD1	CASSAKPGQGSYEQYF	TGTGCCAGTAGTGCGAAACCGGGACAGGGATCCTACGAGCAGTACTTC
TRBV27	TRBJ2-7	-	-	CASSLSFSALPYEQYF	TGTGCCAGCAGTTTATCTTTTAGCGCGCTCCCCTACGAGCAGTACTTC
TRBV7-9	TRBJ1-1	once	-	CASSFQRDTEAFF	TGTGCCAGCAGCTTCCAGAGGGACACTGAAGCTTTCTTT
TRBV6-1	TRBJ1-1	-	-	CASSDFGLPSGTEAFF	TGTGCCAGCAGTGATTTCGGTCTACCGTCGGGGACTGAAGCTTTCTTT
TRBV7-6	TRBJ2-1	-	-	CASSLIRETGEQFF	TGTGCCAGCAGCTTAATCCGGGAAACCGGTGAGCAGTTCTTC
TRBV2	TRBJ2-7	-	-	CASSVSSYEQYF	TGTGCCAGCAGCGTGTCCTCCTACGAGCAGTACTTC
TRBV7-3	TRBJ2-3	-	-	CASSLGGTSTDTQYF	TGTGCCAGCAGCCTCGGCGGGACTAGCACAGATACGCAGTATTTT
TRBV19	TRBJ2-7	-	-	CASSPGQSYEQYF	TGTGCCAGTAGTCCCGGACAGAGCTACGAGCAGTACTTC
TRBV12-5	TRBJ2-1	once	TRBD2	CASGFLAGGYNEQFF	TGTGCTAGTGGTTTTTTAGCGGGAGGATACAATGAGCAGTTCTTC
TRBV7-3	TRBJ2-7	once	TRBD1	CASSLNGQAGEQYF	TGTGCCAGCAGCTTAAATGGACAGGCAGGCGAGCAGTACTTC
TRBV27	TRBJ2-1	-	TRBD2	CASRAGATYNEQFF	TGTGCCAGCAGAGCGGGAGCAACCTACAATGAGCAGTTCTTC
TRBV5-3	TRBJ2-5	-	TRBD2	CATSTGGLGEETQYF	TGTGCCACCTCAACCGGGGGGTTGGGGGAGGAGACCCAGTACTTC
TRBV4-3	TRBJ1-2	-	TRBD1	CASSTGDPNYGYTF	TGCGCCAGCAGTACAGGGGATCCTAACTATGGCTACACCTTC
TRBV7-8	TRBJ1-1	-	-	CASSLGGLQVTEAFF	TGTGCCAGCAGCTTGGGGGGACTTCAGGTCACTGAAGCTTTCTTT
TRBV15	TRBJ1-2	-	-	CATSPIVGSEQLNYGYTF	TGTGCCACCAGCCCGATCGTCGGGTCAGAGCAACTTAACTATGGCTACACCTTC
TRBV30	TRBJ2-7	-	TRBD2	CAWSWSGRHEQYF	TGTGCCTGGAGTTGGAGCGGGAGACACGAGCAGTACTTC